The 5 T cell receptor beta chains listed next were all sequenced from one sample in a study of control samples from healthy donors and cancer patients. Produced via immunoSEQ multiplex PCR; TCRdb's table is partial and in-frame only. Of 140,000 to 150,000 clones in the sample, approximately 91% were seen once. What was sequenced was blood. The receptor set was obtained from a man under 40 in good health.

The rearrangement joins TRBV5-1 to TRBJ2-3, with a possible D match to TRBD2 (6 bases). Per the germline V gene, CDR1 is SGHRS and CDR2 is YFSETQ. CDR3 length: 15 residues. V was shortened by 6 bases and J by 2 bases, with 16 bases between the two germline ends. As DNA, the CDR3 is TGCGCCAGCACCTCCGGGACTTCCACCACAGATACGCAGTATTTT. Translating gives CASTSGTSTTDTQYF.

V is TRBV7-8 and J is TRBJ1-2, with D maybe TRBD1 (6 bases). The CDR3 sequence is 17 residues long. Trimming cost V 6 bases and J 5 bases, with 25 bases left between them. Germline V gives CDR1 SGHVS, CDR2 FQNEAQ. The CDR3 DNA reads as TGTGCCAGCAGTCGGCCAAACAGGGACCTGGGGGTATATGGCTACACCTTC. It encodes CASSRPNRDLGVYGYTF.

In DNA form, the CDR3 reads TGTGCCAGCAGCCAAGGGGGCTCTACAGATACGCAGTATTTT. Amino acids: CASSQGGSTDTQYF. This chain joins TRBV7-2 and TRBJ2-3; the match to TRBD1 covers 7 bases. Germline V gene lookup returns CDR1 SGHTA and CDR2 FQGNSA. The ends lost 5 bases at V and 3 bases at J; junction bases unmatched: 5. CDR3 length equals 14 residues.

The CDR3 region has the DNA TGCAGCGTTGACGCGGGACTGAACACCGGGGAGCTGTTTTTT. Its protein is CSVDAGLNTGELFF. The chain couples TRBV29-1 to TRBJ2-2, with D possibly matching TRBD2 (6 bases). Germline loops: CDR1 SQVTM, CDR2 ANQGSEA. The CDR3 is 14 residues long. V was pared by 3 bases and J by 1 base, with 9 bases between.

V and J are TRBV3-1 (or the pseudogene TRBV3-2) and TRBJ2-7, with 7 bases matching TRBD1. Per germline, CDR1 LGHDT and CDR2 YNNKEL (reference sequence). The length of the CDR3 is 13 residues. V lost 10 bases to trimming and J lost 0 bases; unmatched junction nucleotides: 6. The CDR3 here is CATTGDASYEQYF. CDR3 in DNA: TGTGCCACTACAGGGGATGCCTCCTACGAGCAGTACTTC.